The entry below gives a single TCR beta chain sequence along with its context. No antigen is known for it. This entry comes from a study of cytomegalovirus exposure and HLA in healthy donors. Study overall: Unique TCRs from HLA-typed donors, roughly 89 million of them, were held in an early data release. Ancestry clustering placed around 80% of several hundred genotyped donors in the Caucasian-associated cluster. Study findings and constraints: Three of the chains that were CMV-associated were confirmed in vitro to be specific for CMV antigens.

PCR employed 60 Vbeta and 13 Jbeta primers. TCRdb keeps only in-frame clones here, not all; method: immunoSEQ multiplex PCR. Among approximately 170,000 clones listed, approximately 71% were seen once. Trimming removed 0 bases at V and 3 bases at J, with 9 bases between. Per germline, CDR1 SGHTS and CDR2 YDEGEE. This CDR3 has 15 residues. What was sequenced was PBMCs. The clonotype was recovered from a woman in her late teens or twenties in good health and CMV-seropositive. The rearrangement joins TRBV5-8 to TRBJ1-4, with D perhaps TRBD1 (5 bases). Here the CDR3 reads CASSLEGPSNEKLFF. In nucleotides, the CDR3 is TGTGCCAGCAGCTTGGAGGGGCCCTCTAATGAAAAACTGTTTTTT.